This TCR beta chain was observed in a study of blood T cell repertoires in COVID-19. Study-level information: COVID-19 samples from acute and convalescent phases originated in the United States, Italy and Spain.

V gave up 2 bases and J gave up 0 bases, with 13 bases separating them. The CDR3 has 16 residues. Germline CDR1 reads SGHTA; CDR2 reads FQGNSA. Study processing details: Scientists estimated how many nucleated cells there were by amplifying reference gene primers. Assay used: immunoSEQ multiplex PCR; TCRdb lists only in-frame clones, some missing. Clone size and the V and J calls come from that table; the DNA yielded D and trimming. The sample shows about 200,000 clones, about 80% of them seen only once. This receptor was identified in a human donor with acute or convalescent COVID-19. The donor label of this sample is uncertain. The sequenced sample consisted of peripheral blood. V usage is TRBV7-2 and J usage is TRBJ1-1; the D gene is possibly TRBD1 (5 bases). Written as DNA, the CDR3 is TGTGCCAGCAGCTTATATGGGGGGAGCATGAACACTGAAGCTTTCTTT. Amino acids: CASSLYGGSMNTEAFF.